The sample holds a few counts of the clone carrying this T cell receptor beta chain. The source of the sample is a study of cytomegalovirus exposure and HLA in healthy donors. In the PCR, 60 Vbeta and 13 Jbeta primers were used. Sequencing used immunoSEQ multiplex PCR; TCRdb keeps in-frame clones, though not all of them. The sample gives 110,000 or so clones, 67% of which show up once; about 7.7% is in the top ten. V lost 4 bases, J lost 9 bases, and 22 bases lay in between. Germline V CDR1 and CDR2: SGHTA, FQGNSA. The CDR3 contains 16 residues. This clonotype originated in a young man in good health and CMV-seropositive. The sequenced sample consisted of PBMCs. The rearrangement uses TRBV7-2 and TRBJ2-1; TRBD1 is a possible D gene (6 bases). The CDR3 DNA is TGTGCCAGCAGCTCCCCCAAGACAGGTTCGGGGTCTGAGCAGTTCTTC. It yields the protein CASSSPKTGSGSEQFF. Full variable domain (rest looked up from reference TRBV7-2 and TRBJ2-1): GAGVSQSPSNKVTEKGKDVELRCDPISGHTALYWYRQSLGQGLEFLIYFQGNSAPDKSGLPSDRFSAERTGGSVSTLTIQRTQQEDSAVYLCASSSPKTGSGSEQFFGPGTRLTVL.